Below are 32 T cell receptor beta chains sequenced from a single sample in a study of control samples from healthy donors and cancer patients. This table comes from immunoSEQ multiplex PCR, and its TCRdb copy is limited to in-frame clones, with some not included. Here the sample spans roughly 150,000 clones, just over 85% being singletons. Material for sequencing was blood. The receptors stem from a man younger than 35 in good health.

This sequence joins TRBV7-2 and TRBJ2-7; D is possibly TRBD1 (6 bases). Per the germline V gene, CDR1 is SGHTA and CDR2 is FQGNSA. The CDR3 is made up of 16 amino acids. V was pared by 5 bases and J by 2 bases, with 19 bases between. DNA for the CDR3: TGTGCCAGCAGCACAACGATGGGACACGGGACCTACGAGCAGTACTTC. Translation gives CASSTTMGHGTYEQYF.

The chain joins TRBV11-2 to TRBJ2-2, with D hard to call. Trimming shortened V by 5 bases and J by 8 bases, and 6 bases separated the two germline ends. Per the germline V gene, CDR1 is SGHAT and CDR2 is FQNNGV. This CDR3 is built from 11 residues. The CDR3 region is CASSPSGELFF. CDR3 in DNA: TGTGCCAGCAGCCCGAGTGGGGAGCTGTTTTTT.

The rearrangement joins TRBV27 to TRBJ2-7; TRBD2 is a possible D gene (6 bases). The CDR3 is made up of 14 amino acids. Germline CDR1 reads MNHEY; CDR2 reads SMNVEV (reference sequence). The V end was cut by 3 bases, the J end by 5 bases, with 14 bases between. CDR3: CASSFHGGIDEQYF. DNA of the CDR3: TGTGCCAGCAGTTTTCACGGGGGAATTGACGAGCAGTACTTC.

This sequence joins TRBV9 and TRBJ1-4; TRBD1 aligns across 10 bases. CDR1 and CDR2 from the germline V gene are SGDLS and YYNGEE. CDR3 length: 15 amino acids. The trim removed 3 bases at V and 7 bases at J, leaving 6 bases unmatched. The CDR3 DNA is TGTGCCAGCAGCGAGGGGACAGGGGTGGGTGAAAAACTGTTTTTT. This gives the protein CASSEGTGVGEKLFF.

This chain links TRBV4-1 with TRBJ1-5; D is unclear. The V end lost 3 bases, the J end lost 5 bases, and 11 bases lay between the germline ends. This CDR3 is 14 amino acids long. Germline V lookup: CDR1 MGHRA, CDR2 YSYEKL. In DNA form, the CDR3 reads TGCGCCAGCAGCCATCGGACGGGAGATCAGCCCCAGCATTTT. Protein product: CASSHRTGDQPQHF.

The chain joins TRBV11-2 to TRBJ2-1; D gene uncertain. CDR3 length: 15 amino acids. Trimming removed 7 bases from V and 0 bases from J, with 13 bases in between. Germline V gene lookup returns CDR1 SGHAT and CDR2 FQNNGV. The CDR3 is CASKEGPSSYNEQFF. CDR3 nucleotides: TGTGCCAGCAAGGAAGGACCTAGCTCCTACAATGAGCAGTTCTTC.

This sequence joins TRBV5-8 and TRBJ1-5; TRBD1 matches 10 bases. Germline CDR1 SGHTS, CDR2 YDEGEE. V dropped 0 bases and J dropped 7; count of bases not matched to a gene: 7. The CDR3 has 16 residues. CDR3 in amino acids: CASSLERDRGSQPQHF. Written as DNA, the CDR3 is TGTGCCAGCAGCTTGGAAAGGGACAGGGGAAGCCAGCCCCAGCATTTT.

Regarding this clone: Other DNA variants within this sample encode the same CDR3. The chain is built from TRBV5-1 and TRBJ1-6, with D possibly matching TRBD1 (6 bases). V was pared by 0 bases and J by 7 bases, with 11 bases between. Germline V gene data show CDR1 as SGHRS and CDR2 as YFSETQ. CDR3 length: 15 amino acids. CDR3 loop: CASSLGTAGNSPLHF. CDR3 nucleotide sequence: TGCGCCAGCAGCTTGGGGACAGCCGGAAATTCACCCCTCCACTTT. Combining the CDR3 with reference TRBV5-1 and TRBJ1-6 gives the whole variable domain KAGVTQTPRYLIKTRGQQVTLSCSPISGHRSVSWYQQTPGQGLQFLFEYFSETQRNKGNFPGRFSGRQFSNSRSEMNVSTLELGDSALYLCASSLGTAGNSPLHFGNGTRLTVT.

This clone was seen repeatedly, ten times or more. This chain connects TRBV30 to TRBJ1-3, with D possibly TRBD1 on 6 matching bases. There are 15 residues in the CDR3. Germline CDR1 is GTSNPN and CDR2 is SVGIG (reference sequence). Between the trimmed V and J ends, which lost 0 bases and 1 base, there was a span of 10 bases. The CDR3 sequence is CAWSVLGASGNTIYF. In nucleotides, the CDR3 is TGTGCCTGGAGTGTATTGGGGGCATCTGGAAACACCATATATTTT.

As regards this clone: This CDR3 is also generated by other DNA sequences in the sample. The rearrangement uses TRBV2 and TRBJ1-1; D is perhaps TRBD1 (5 bases). Germline CDR1 and CDR2: SNHLY and FYNNEI. The CDR3 loop spans 14 amino acids. The V gene lost 6 bases and the J gene lost 0 bases, with 11 bases spanning the gap. CDR3 loop: CASSRTGMNTEAFF. The CDR3 bases are TGTGCCAGCAGCCGCACAGGCATGAACACTGAAGCTTTCTTT.

The V call is TRBV19, the J call TRBJ2-5; D is possibly TRBD1 (7 bases). From germline, CDR1 is LNHDA and CDR2 SQIVND (reference sequence). The CDR3 has 15 amino acids. V lost 5 bases and J lost 7, with 20 bases in between. The CDR3 coding sequence is TGTGCCAGTAGTGGCCCAGGGGGGTGGGCCCCGACCCAGTACTTC. Its protein is CASSGPGGWAPTQYF.

This clone was picked up a small number of times. The genes are TRBV7-9 and TRBJ2-1, with D possibly called TRBD1 or TRBD2 (5 bases each). CDR1 and CDR2 from the germline V gene are SEHNR and FQNEAQ (reference sequence). Trimming stripped 1 base from V and 9 bases from J, with 13 bases between. CDR3 size: 14 residues. CDR3 DNA sequence: TGTGCCAGCAGCTTAGAAGGGGACGGCGCTGAGCAGTTCTTC. The encoded protein is CASSLEGDGAEQFF.

As DNA, the CDR3 is TGTGCCAGTAGCCGTGGACAGGGGTGGGGTCTGAACAATGAGCAGTTCTTC. Its protein product is CASSRGQGWGLNNEQFF. The rearrangement joins TRBV19 to TRBJ2-1, with TRBD1 matching over 9 bases. The CDR3 contains 17 residues. After removal of 6 bases from V and 5 bases from J, the junction contained 14 bases not matched to a gene. CDR1 LNHDA and CDR2 SQIVND come from the germline V gene (reference sequence).

This clone was picked up a small number of times. The chain is built from TRBV9 and TRBJ2-7, with D maybe TRBD2 (5 bases). There are 14 residues in the CDR3. With 5 bases removed from V and 1 base from J, the gap between germline ends came to 13 bases. From germline, CDR1 is SGDLS and CDR2 YYNGEE. The CDR3 region has the DNA TGTGCCAGCAGAGACTACCGGACGTCCTACGAGCAGTACTTC. Translation gives CASRDYRTSYEQYF. Full variable domain (rest looked up from reference TRBV9 and TRBJ2-7): DSGVTQTPKHLITATGQRVTLRCSPRSGDLSVYWYQQSLDQGLQFLIQYYNGEERAKGNILERFSAQQFPDLHSELNLSSLELGDSALYFCASRDYRTSYEQYFGPGTRLTVT.

This chain connects TRBV28 to TRBJ2-1; TRBD1 agrees at 9 bases. The V segment lost 5 bases and the J segment 7 bases; nucleotides outside the gene matches: 6. Germline V gives CDR1 MDHEN, CDR2 SYDVKM. The CDR3 has 14 residues. Written as DNA, the CDR3 is TGTGCCAGCAGTGGGACAGGGAAGAGGAATGAGCAGTTCTTC. It encodes CASSGTGKRNEQFF.

The V gene is TRBV15, the J gene TRBJ2-3, with TRBD2 matching over 14 bases. Germline CDR1 reads LNHNV; CDR2 reads YYDKDF (reference sequence). V shed 3 bases and J 6 bases; nucleotides not matched to a gene: 8. This CDR3 is built from 17 residues. The DNA of the CDR3 is TGTGCCACCAGCAGTGCCGGGACTAGCGGGGGCCGGGATACGCAGTATTTT. As protein: CATSSAGTSGGRDTQYF.

The chain recombines TRBV6-5 with TRBJ1-4; D not certain. Germline loops: CDR1 MNHEY, CDR2 SVGAGI. V lost 0 bases and J 0 bases, leaving 8 bases between the germline ends. The CDR3 contains 16 residues. CDR3 nucleotides: TGTGCCAGCAGTTACTCCACGTATGCAACTAATGAAAAACTGTTTTTT. Its protein is CASSYSTYATNEKLFF.

This clone showed up just once. The CDR3 loop reads CASSAVQGSEQYF. The CDR3 DNA reads TGTGCCAGCAGCGCTGTACAGGGGAGCGAGCAGTACTTC. The V call is TRBV13, the J call TRBJ2-7, with 7 bases matching TRBD1. The CDR3 is made up of 13 amino acids. Germline lookup yields CDR1 PRHDT and CDR2 FYEKMQ (reference sequence). Losses at the gene ends were 5 bases for V and 6 bases for J; bases not matched to a gene: 7.

The DNA for the CDR3 is TGTGCCAGCAGCTTAGAAGCCAGGTCGGGTTCACCCCTCCACTTT. Protein product: CASSLEARSGSPLHF. This chain connects TRBV11-2 to TRBJ1-6, with D unresolved. V gave up 0 bases and J gave up 9 bases, with 12 bases separating them. Per the germline V gene, CDR1 is SGHAT and CDR2 is FQNNGV. The CDR3 spans 15 residues.

The rearrangement joins TRBV7-9 to TRBJ1-6, with 8 bases fitting TRBD1. CDR3 length equals 12 residues. Germline trimming cut 8 bases from V and 8 bases from J; bases unmatched to any gene: 2. CDR1 and CDR2 (germline): SEHNR, FQNEAQ (reference sequence). The CDR3 region has the DNA TGTGCCAGCGGGACAGGCCATTCACCCCTCCACTTT. Translated: CASGTGHSPLHF.

The gene calls are TRBV5-1 and TRBJ2-7; a possible D gene is TRBD2 (5 bases). V lost 2 bases and J 2 bases, leaving 11 bases between the germline ends. This CDR3 has 14 amino acids. The germline gives CDR1 SGHRS, CDR2 YFSETQ. In DNA, the CDR3 is TGCGCCAGCAGCTTCCTCGGGATCGCCTACGAGCAGTACTTC. Translated: CASSFLGIAYEQYF.

The chain is built from TRBV24-1 and TRBJ1-2; 7 positions agree with TRBD1. From germline, CDR1 is KGHDR and CDR2 SFDVKD. J was trimmed by 5 bases and V by 3 bases; bases with no gene match: 11. The CDR3 consists of 16 residues. CDR3 sequence (DNA): TGTGCCACCAGTGATCCGCACCGGACAGGAGAATATGGCTACACCTTC. Its translation is CATSDPHRTGEYGYTF.

This clone has only a few counts. CDR3 sequence: CASSYGRTSGHNEQFF. CDR3 DNA: TGTGCCAGCAGTTACGGCAGGACTAGCGGCCACAATGAGCAGTTCTTC. This rearrangement joins TRBV6-5 to TRBJ2-1; 10 nucleotides align to TRBD2. The CDR3 loop spans 16 amino acids. Germline V gene lookup returns CDR1 MNHEY and CDR2 SVGAGI. Unmatched junction bases numbered 6, after V lost 2 bases and J lost 5 bases.

The V and J genes are TRBV5-4 and TRBJ2-5; 10 nucleotides align to TRBD1. Germline CDR1 reads SGHNT; CDR2 reads YYREEE (reference sequence). CDR3 length: 15 amino acids. Trimming at V came to 7 bases and at J to 0 bases, leaving 6 bases not matched to a gene. The CDR3 region has the DNA TGTGCCAGCGCCCGGGACAGGGGCTACCAAGAGACCCAGTACTTC. Translating it yields CASARDRGYQETQYF.

The chain combines TRBV5-1 with TRBJ2-3, with D perhaps TRBD1 (6 bases). The V gene lost 0 bases and the J gene lost 1 base, with 15 bases spanning the gap. Germline-derived CDR1 and CDR2 are SGHRS and YFSETQ. The CDR3 extends over 17 amino acids. The CDR3 nucleotides are TGCGCCAGCAGCTTGGAGCCCAGGGGAATGGGCACAGATACGCAGTATTTT. This translates into CASSLEPRGMGTDTQYF.

V and J are TRBV30 and TRBJ1-2; 9 bases line up with TRBD1. The CDR3 extends over 13 amino acids. Germline V gene sequence: CDR1 GTSNPN, CDR2 SVGIG (reference sequence). V lost 2 bases to trimming and J lost 8 bases; unmatched junction nucleotides: 6. For the CDR3, the DNA is TGTGCCTGGAGTCGGGACAGGGTACGCGGCTACACCTTC. Amino acids: CAWSRDRVRGYTF.

The chain joins TRBV28 to TRBJ2-7; TRBD2 agrees at 8 bases. Trimming at V came to 5 bases and at J to 0 bases, leaving 6 bases not matched to a gene. This CDR3 is built from 15 residues. Germline values: CDR1 MDHEN, CDR2 SYDVKM. Here the CDR3 reads CASSPGGGSSYEQYF. CDR3 in DNA: TGTGCCAGCAGTCCCGGGGGGGGGAGCTCCTACGAGCAGTACTTC. Supplemented by reference TRBV28 and TRBJ2-7, the full variable domain reads DVKVTQSSRYLVKRTGEKVFLECVQDMDHENMFWYRQDPGLGLRLIYFSYDVKMKEKGDIPEGYSVSREKKERFSLILESASTNQTSMYLCASSPGGGSSYEQYFGPGTRLTVT.

This clone was recorded once. V usage is TRBV7-2 and J usage is TRBJ2-2; TRBD1 matches at 9 bases. The germline V gene has CDR1 SGHTA and CDR2 FQGNSA. The CDR3 length is 14 residues. With V trimmed by 5 bases and J by 7 bases, 5 bases remained unmatched. CDR3 residues: CASSPRTGDGELFF. The CDR3 DNA is TGTGCCAGCAGCCCACGGACAGGGGACGGGGAGCTGTTTTTT.

The chain couples TRBV7-3 to TRBJ2-3; D gene unclear. Germline assignment: CDR1 SGHTA and CDR2 FQGTGA. The CDR3 contains 14 residues. V lost 1 base to trimming and J lost 0 bases, with 5 bases between them. CDR3 in DNA: TGTGCCAGCAGCTTAAGGGCTAGCACAGATACGCAGTATTTT. Encoded protein: CASSLRASTDTQYF.

This clone was detected only once. The CDR3 nucleotides are TGTGCCAGCAGGCCACCGGGACAGACCAATTCACCCCTCCACTTT. Its translation is CASRPPGQTNSPLHF. The chain is built from TRBV6-5 and TRBJ1-6; 7 bases are shared with TRBD1. The CDR3 is made up of 15 amino acids. V lost 6 bases to trimming and J lost 7 bases; unmatched junction nucleotides: 9. The germline V gene encodes CDR1 MNHEY and CDR2 SVGAGI.

This clone was recorded only once. The chain employs TRBV3-1 (or the pseudogene TRBV3-2) and TRBJ1-1; TRBD1 aligns across 7 bases. This CDR3 contains 15 residues. The V segment lost 1 base and the J segment 8 bases; nucleotides outside the gene matches: 10. The germline gives CDR1 LGHDT, CDR2 YNNKEL (reference sequence). DNA of the CDR3: TGTGCCAGCAGCCAAGGGGTCCCACACAGGGGCGAAGCTTTCTTT. Its translation: CASSQGVPHRGEAFF.

The chain recombines TRBV20-1 with TRBJ1-2; 7 positions match TRBD1. The CDR3 loop spans 11 amino acids. Germline V gene data show CDR1 as DFQATT and CDR2 as SNEGSKA (reference sequence). J lost 7 bases, V lost 7 bases, and 6 bases had no gene match. The CDR3 coding sequence is TGCAGTGTTCAACAGGGGAGTGGCTACACCTTC. Its translation: CSVQQGSGYTF.